Listed below are T cell receptor beta chains from one sample, sequenced in a study of a mutant IDH1 vaccine in newly diagnosed glioma. Here immunoSEQ multiplex PCR was the method, and the copy in TCRdb shows in-frame clones only, minus some. In the table there are around 76,000 clones, approximately 85% of which are singletons. These receptors are not linked to any known antigen. The specimen was PBMCs, collected from a glioma patient whose treatment included an IDH1 peptide vaccine. Source of these receptors: a woman aged 50 to 60 with glioma. CDR3s include the opening cysteine and the closing phenylalanine or tryptophan. Fields, in order: V gene, D gene, CDR3 length, J gene, CDR3 protein. D genes are given only for firm matches.

TRBV19	TRBD2	15	TRBJ2-7	CASSISGGSAYEQYF
TRBV12-5	NA	14	TRBJ2-5	CASGSLLAGETQYF
TRBV5-4	NA	13	TRBJ1-1	CASSSTGNTEAFF
TRBV28	TRBD2	11	TRBJ2-1	CASGLDNEQFF
TRBV4-1	TRBD2	18	TRBJ2-7	CASSQGTLSGRIPYEQYF
TRBV7-9	NA	14	TRBJ1-5	CASSSSSGWEPQHF
TRBV10-3	NA	14	TRBJ2-7	CAISRTPPEYEQYF
TRBV10-1	NA	14	TRBJ2-1	CASSVYREANEQFF
TRBV18	TRBD1	13	TRBJ1-1	CASSHDRDTEAFF
TRBV7-2	TRBD2	16	TRBJ2-7	CASSLATTSGPYEQYF
TRBV7-8	TRBD1	15	NA	CASSMGTGMLDEQYF